The sequence of this T cell receptor beta chain was determined in a study of shared clonotypes between healthy human individuals. Points on this clone: The antigen is undetermined.

TCRdb's copy holds only in-frame clones and misses some; the assay was immunoSEQ multiplex PCR. Of approximately 2.1 million clones listed, 85% to 95% are singletons. General observations from the study: Some naive CD4 clonotypes, 4% to 6%, turned up in common across a few donors. Estimated clonotype richness was generally higher in naive than memory subsets.

There are 14 residues in the CDR3. Looked up from germline, CDR1 is SGHVS and CDR2 is FQNEAQ. Trimming took 2 bases from V and 5 from J, leaving 12 bases between them. Every donor was a Caucasian adult from Nashville, Tennessee. This sequence originates from a young man in good health. Some clones in this sample may be carry-over from other donors' samples. The gene calls are TRBV7-8 and TRBJ1-1; a possible D gene is TRBD1 (5 bases). Specimen: naive CD4+ T cells from PBMCs. Indicated subset: CD45RA+ positively selected. CDR3 region: CASSLFVGRTEAFF. The CDR3 DNA sequence: TGTGCCAGCAGCTTATTTGTGGGGCGGACTGAAGCTTTCTTT. Based on the CDR3 plus reference TRBV7-8 and TRBJ1-1, the full variable domain is GAGVSQSPRYKVAKRGQDVALRCDPISGHVSLFWYQQALGQGPEFLTYFQNEAQLDKSGLPSDRFFAERPEGSVSTLKIQRTQQEDSAVYLCASSLFVGRTEAFFGQGTRLTVV.